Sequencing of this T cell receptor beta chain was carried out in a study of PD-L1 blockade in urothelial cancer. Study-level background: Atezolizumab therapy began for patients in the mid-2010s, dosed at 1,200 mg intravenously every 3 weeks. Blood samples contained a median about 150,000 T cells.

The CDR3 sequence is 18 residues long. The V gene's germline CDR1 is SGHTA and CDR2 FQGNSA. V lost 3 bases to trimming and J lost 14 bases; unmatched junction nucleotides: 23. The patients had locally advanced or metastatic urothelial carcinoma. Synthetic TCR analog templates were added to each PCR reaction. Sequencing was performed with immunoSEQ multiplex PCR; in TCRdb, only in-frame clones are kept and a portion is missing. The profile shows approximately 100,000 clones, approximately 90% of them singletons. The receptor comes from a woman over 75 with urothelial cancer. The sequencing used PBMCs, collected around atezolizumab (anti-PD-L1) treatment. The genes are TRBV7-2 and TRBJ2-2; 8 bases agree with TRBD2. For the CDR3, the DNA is TGTGCCAGCAGCTTCACCCCGGGAGGGACGTGGGGCAATAGCGACCTGTTTTTT. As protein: CASSFTPGGTWGNSDLFF.